The T cell receptor (beta chain) under discussion was sequenced for a study of response to subunit inactivated influenza vaccine. About this clonotype: This may come from a read error, since a much larger clone is one base off.

TCRdb passed the RT-PCR reads through MiXCR, listing each CDR3 protein once. The sample lists more than 200,000 distinct CDR3 sequences, 12% occurring once. This CDR3 has 16 residues. Germline V gives CDR1 SGHRS, CDR2 YFSETQ. This specimen consisted of non-naive T cells sorted from PBMCs, obtained 14 to 15 days before vaccination. The TCR sequence derives from a man over 45 who received an inactivated influenza vaccine. The rearrangement uses TRBV5-1 and TRBJ2-2; D is perhaps TRBD1 (6 bases). Written as DNA, the CDR3 is TGCGCCAGCATCTTGGATGGGGGCTTTGGCACCGGGGAGCTGTTTTTT. It translates to CASILDGGFGTGELFF.